These 27 T cell receptor beta chains share one sample of origin, sequenced in a study of T-cell reconstitution after alpha-beta-depleted transplantation in children. Unique molecular identifiers featured in how the TCRbeta library was prepared. MiXCR, applied by TCRdb to the PCR reads, yields one record per CDR3 protein. The table includes more than 550,000 distinct CDR3 sequences, roughly a tenth detected once. The material was PBMCs from the stem cell graft donor, obtained from the stem cell graft. These receptors originate from a human donor who donated a stem cell graft to a child with acute myeloid leukemia.

The chain couples TRBV14 to TRBJ2-3; 8 bases match TRBD1. The CDR3 covers 14 residues. Per germline, CDR1 SGHDN and CDR2 FVKESK. After removal of 4 bases from V and 4 bases from J, the junction contained 4 bases not matched to a gene. The CDR3 here is CASSPDRESDTQYF. The CDR3 nucleotides read TGTGCCAGCAGCCCGGACAGGGAGTCAGATACGCAGTATTTT. Looking up the rest from reference TRBV14 and TRBJ2-3 gives the full variable domain: EAGVTQFPSHSVIEKGQTVTLRCDPISGHDNLYWYRRVMGKEIKFLLHFVKESKQDESGMPNNRFLAERTGGTYSTLKVQPAELEDSGVYFCASSPDRESDTQYFGPGTRLTVL.

This clonotype was found a few times. The chain carries TRBV5-1 and TRBJ2-2, with 8 bases lining up with TRBD2. The CDR3 has 15 residues. Germline V lookup: CDR1 SGHRS, CDR2 YFSETQ. Trimming took 3 bases from V and 6 from J; bases not matched to a gene: 7. The CDR3 is CASSSDGRAAGELFF. In DNA form, the CDR3 reads TGCGCCAGCAGCTCAGACGGGAGGGCCGCCGGGGAGCTGTTTTTT.

A word on this clonotype: This may stem from a read error, because a much larger clone lies one nucleotide away. The J gene is TRBJ2-1, the V gene TRBV7-2; D gene uncertain. The CDR3 consists of 14 residues. Germline loops: CDR1 SGHTA, CDR2 FQGNSA. The CDR3 loop reads CASGLTAPYNEQFF. The DNA of the CDR3 is TGTGCCAGCGGCTTGACTGCGCCGTACAATGAGCAGTTCTTC.

This clonotype was counted between two and nine times. The DNA for the CDR3 is TGCGCCAGCAGCACTACGGTAGGGACTAGCGTGGAGCAGTACTTC. Amino acids: CASSTTVGTSVEQYF. The rearrangement uses TRBV5-1 and TRBJ2-7, with 10 positions matching TRBD2. There are 15 residues in the CDR3. Germline assignment: CDR1 SGHRS and CDR2 YFSETQ. Trimming removed 4 bases from V and 7 bases from J; junction bases left unmatched: 11. The variable domain in full, with the rest retrieved from reference TRBV5-1 and TRBJ2-7, is KAGVTQTPRYLIKTRGQQVTLSCSPISGHRSVSWYQQTPGQGLQFLFEYFSETQRNKGNFPGRFSGRQFSNSRSEMNVSTLELGDSALYLCASSTTVGTSVEQYFGPGTRLTVT.

The chain is built from TRBV29-1 and TRBJ2-7; 8 bases line up with TRBD1. V shed 7 bases and J 3 bases; nucleotides not matched to a gene: 8. CDR3 length: 13 residues. Germline V CDR1 and CDR2: SQVTM, ANQGSEA. The CDR3 DNA reads TGCAGCGCCAATGGTGGACAGGGCTACGAGCAGTACTTC. This gives the protein CSANGGQGYEQYF.

This sequence joins TRBV20-1 and TRBJ2-7; TRBD2 agrees at 11 bases. With V trimmed by 3 bases and J by 3 bases, 10 bases remained unmatched. The CDR3 totals 16 residues. Germline V gene sequence: CDR1 DFQATT, CDR2 SNEGSKA (reference sequence). This chain's CDR3 is CSASPEGLAALYEQYF. CDR3 DNA sequence: TGCAGTGCTAGCCCCGAGGGACTAGCGGCACTCTACGAGCAGTACTTC.

This clonotype was detected many times. The junction does not match germline at one end; this may be a read error. The chain carries TRBV5-1 and TRBJ2-1, with 8 positions matching TRBD2. The CDR3 is 13 residues long. The germline V gene encodes CDR1 SGHRS and CDR2 YFSETQ. The CDR3, as DNA: TGTGCCAGCAGTCTCGGGACTAGCAATGAGCAGTTCTTC. Amino acids: CASSLGTSNEQFF.

This clonotype has a count of ten or more. The chain links TRBV5-1 to TRBJ2-3, with TRBD2 identical over 7 bases. The V segment lost 6 bases and the J segment 5 bases; nucleotides outside the gene matches: 6. The CDR3 contains 13 residues. The V gene's germline CDR1 is SGHRS and CDR2 YFSETQ. The CDR3 bases are TGCGCCAGCATGGTGGCGGGAGAAGATACGCAGTATTTT. Protein: CASMVAGEDTQYF.

Many counts were recorded for this clonotype. The chain combines TRBV27 with TRBJ2-1; TRBD1 matches 8 bases. CDR1 and CDR2 from the germline V gene are MNHEY and SMNVEV (reference sequence). With 0 bases clipped from V and 7 bases from J, the junction kept 8 bases outside the gene matches. The CDR3 sequence is 16 residues long. In DNA, the CDR3 is TGTGCCAGCAGTTTATCGTTGGACAGGGCGGGGAATGAGCAGTTCTTC. It is translated as CASSLSLDRAGNEQFF.

V is TRBV9 and J is TRBJ2-6; D gene uncertain. In germline, CDR1 is SGDLS, CDR2 YYNGEE. The CDR3 is made up of 15 amino acids. Trimming pared 5 bases from V and 3 bases from J, leaving 12 bases between. The CDR3 bases are TGTGCCAGCAGGGATAGGGTTCTTGGGGCCAACGTCCTGACTTTC. This translates into CASRDRVLGANVLTF.

The J gene is TRBJ1-3, the V gene TRBV7-2, with a possible D match to TRBD1 (5 bases). The CDR3 length is 17 residues. Germline CDR1 is SGHTA and CDR2 is FQGNSA. Between the trimmed V and J ends, which lost 1 base and 2 bases, there was a span of 15 bases. The DNA for the CDR3 is TGTGCCAGCAGCTTAGGGCAGGGTTTAGGGGCTGGAAACACCATATATTTT. Its translation is CASSLGQGLGAGNTIYF.

This clonotype was counted ten times or more. In DNA form, the CDR3 reads TGTGCCAGCAGTTGGGACAGCGGCCCTCGAGATACGCAGTATTTT. This codes for CASSWDSGPRDTQYF. V is TRBV12-3 or TRBV12-4 and J is TRBJ2-3; 7 bases fit TRBD1. The trim removed 4 bases at V and 5 bases at J, leaving 9 bases unmatched. The CDR3 runs to 15 residues.

This rearrangement joins TRBV20-1 to TRBJ1-1, with TRBD1 matching over 8 bases. Unmatched junction bases numbered 10, after V lost 6 bases and J lost 4 bases. Germline lookup yields CDR1 DFQATT and CDR2 SNEGSKA (reference sequence). The CDR3 contains 14 residues. The CDR3 loop is CSARTDRGGTEAFF. In DNA, the CDR3 is TGCAGTGCGCGCACCGACAGGGGCGGCACTGAAGCTTTCTTT.

This clonotype was counted ten times or more. The rearrangement joins TRBV10-3 to TRBJ2-2; 9 bases line up with TRBD2. The CDR3 length is 16 residues. The trim removed 5 bases at V and 2 bases at J, leaving 6 bases unmatched. Germline values: CDR1 ENHRY, CDR2 SYGVKD. CDR3 DNA: TGTGCCATCAGTCCTAGACTAGCGGCTAACACCGGGGAGCTGTTTTTT. It translates to CAISPRLAANTGELFF.

This clonotype was found a few times. The chain combines TRBV20-1 with TRBJ1-4, with 8 bases aligning to TRBD1. The trim removed 6 bases at V and 8 bases at J, leaving 14 bases unmatched. The CDR3 sequence is 15 residues long. The germline V gene encodes CDR1 DFQATT and CDR2 SNEGSKA (reference sequence). The CDR3 nucleotides read TGCAGTGCCGATTTAAGAGCCAGGGGGCGGGAAAAACTGTTTTTT. Protein: CSADLRARGREKLFF.

This clonotype was counted a few times. This chain joins TRBV11-2 and TRBJ2-7; TRBD1 aligns across 7 bases. The V gene's germline CDR1 is SGHAT and CDR2 FQNNGV. This CDR3 has 14 amino acids. The trim removed 3 bases at V and 4 bases at J, leaving 6 bases unmatched. Here the CDR3 reads CASSLAGTEYEQYF. CDR3 sequence (DNA): TGTGCCAGCAGCTTGGCCGGGACAGAGTACGAGCAGTACTTC.

In this sample, this clonotype turned up a few times. The V call is TRBV30, the J call TRBJ2-5; D might be TRBD2 (6 bases). The CDR3 has 15 amino acids. V gave up 4 bases and J gave up 1 base, with 16 bases separating them. Germline V gene lookup returns CDR1 GTSNPN and CDR2 SVGIG (reference sequence). CDR3 bases: TGTGCCTGGAACGGTGTAGCGGCCCTCCAAGAGACCCAGTACTTC. Its protein product is CAWNGVAALQETQYF.

This clonotype was counted ten times or more. This chain joins TRBV5-1 and TRBJ2-1; D possibly corresponds to TRBD1 (6 bases). Germline V gene sequence: CDR1 SGHRS, CDR2 YFSETQ. The ends were cut back, 4 bases at V and 2 bases at J, with 10 bases in the middle. This CDR3 spans 14 amino acids. The CDR3 DNA follows: TGCGCCAGCAGCGGGGGCTCGACCTACAATGAGCAGTTCTTC. Its protein product is CASSGGSTYNEQFF.

This rearrangement joins TRBV6-2 or TRBV6-3 to TRBJ2-3; D not certain. Germline V gives CDR1 MNHEY, CDR2 SVGEGT. The CDR3 is 15 amino acids. Trimming took off 2 bases at V and 0 bases at J, with 9 bases between the two ends. The CDR3 coding sequence is TGTGCCAGCAGTTACGGGTCTACCAGCACAGATACGCAGTATTTT. The encoded protein is CASSYGSTSTDTQYF.

This clonotype was seen a few times. This chain uses TRBV4-2 with TRBJ1-2; tentative D call: TRBD1 (5 bases). The germline gives CDR1 LGHNA, CDR2 YNFKEQ. The length of the CDR3 is 14 residues. V lost 3 bases and J 5 bases, leaving 13 bases between the germline ends. CDR3 nucleotides: TGTGCCAGCAGCCAGGCGGGACTCCGTTATGGCTACACCTTC. This gives the protein CASSQAGLRYGYTF.

This clonotype was seen more than once but under ten times. The chain has TRBV5-1 and TRBJ1-5; possibly TRBD1 for D (5 bases). Trimming took 0 bases from V and 7 from J, leaving 11 bases between them. CDR1 SGHRS and CDR2 YFSETQ come from the germline V gene. The CDR3 totals 14 residues. CDR3 region: CASSLGGSWQPQHF. The CDR3 DNA is TGCGCCAGCAGCTTGGGGGGCTCGTGGCAGCCCCAGCATTTT.

V usage is TRBV6-1 and J usage is TRBJ2-7; D is ambiguous. The V gene lost 5 bases and the J gene lost 0 bases, with 14 bases spanning the gap. CDR1 is MNHNS and CDR2 is SASEGT in the germline V gene. The CDR3 is made up of 15 amino acids. Here the CDR3 DNA reads TGTGCCAGCAGTCCCGCATCCCGGTCCTCCTACGAGCAGTACTTC. Translation: CASSPASRSSYEQYF.

At least ten counts were recorded for this clonotype. V and J are TRBV7-9 and TRBJ1-5; no clear D. Germline-derived CDR1 and CDR2 are SEHNR and FQNEAQ (reference sequence). This CDR3 spans 12 amino acids. V was trimmed by 4 bases and J by 10 bases, leaving 11 bases between them. Written as DNA, the CDR3 is TGTGCCAGCAGCTCTGCCCCCAATCCCCAGCATTTT. Encoded protein: CASSSAPNPQHF.

The chain uses TRBV29-1 and TRBJ2-1, with 11 bases lining up with TRBD2. The CDR3 has 15 amino acids. Trimming at V came to 4 bases and at J to 4 bases, leaving 6 bases not matched to a gene. Per germline, CDR1 SQVTM and CDR2 ANQGSEA. The CDR3 protein is CSVVLAGVKYNEQFF. The CDR3 coding sequence is TGCAGCGTTGTACTAGCGGGAGTTAAATACAATGAGCAGTTCTTC.

The chain combines TRBV7-2 with TRBJ1-6; weak D call: TRBD1 (6 bases). Trimming left V 4 bases short and J 2 bases short, with 15 bases between. Germline-derived CDR1 and CDR2 are SGHTA and FQGNSA. The CDR3 totals 17 residues. Written as DNA, the CDR3 is TGTGCCAGCAGCTCGGACGGGGGGCATACCTATAATTCACCCCTCCACTTT. It codes for CASSSDGGHTYNSPLHF.

The chain links TRBV20-1 to TRBJ1-3; D is unresolved. The CDR3 runs to 13 residues. The V and J ends lost 1 base and 3 bases respectively, with 7 bases between them. The germline V gene encodes CDR1 DFQATT and CDR2 SNEGSKA (reference sequence). The CDR3 spells CSARGYSGNTIYF. The DNA for the CDR3 is TGCAGTGCTAGAGGGTACAGTGGAAACACCATATATTTT.

This clonotype was detected only a few times. One end of the junction is discordant with germline, which a read error may explain. The rearrangement uses TRBV7-7 and TRBJ1-3; unclear D gene. Germline CDR1 is SSHAT and CDR2 is FNYEAQ (reference sequence). The CDR3 consists of 12 residues. The CDR3 region is CASSNAGNTIYF. The CDR3 region has the DNA TGTGCTAGCAGCAACGCAGGAAACACCATATATTTT.